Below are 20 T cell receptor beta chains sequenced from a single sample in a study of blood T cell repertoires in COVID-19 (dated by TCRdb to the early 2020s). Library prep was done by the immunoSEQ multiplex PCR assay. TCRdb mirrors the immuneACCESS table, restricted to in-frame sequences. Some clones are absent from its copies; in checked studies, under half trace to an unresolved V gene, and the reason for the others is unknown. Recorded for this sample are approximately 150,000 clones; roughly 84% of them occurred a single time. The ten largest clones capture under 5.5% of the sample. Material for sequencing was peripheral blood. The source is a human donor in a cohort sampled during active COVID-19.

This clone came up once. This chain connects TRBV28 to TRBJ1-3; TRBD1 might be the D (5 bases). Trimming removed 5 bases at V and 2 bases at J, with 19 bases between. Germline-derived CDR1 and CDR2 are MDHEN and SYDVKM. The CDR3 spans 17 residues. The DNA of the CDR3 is TGTGCCAGCAGTGAGGCAGGGATTTCAGGTACTGGAAACACCATATATTTT. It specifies CASSEAGISGTGNTIYF.

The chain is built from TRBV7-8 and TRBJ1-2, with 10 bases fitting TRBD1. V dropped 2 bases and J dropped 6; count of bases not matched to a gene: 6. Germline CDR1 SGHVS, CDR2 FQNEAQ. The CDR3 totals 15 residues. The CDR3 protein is CASSLTRDRGHGYTF. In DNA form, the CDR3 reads TGTGCCAGCAGCTTAACCAGGGACAGGGGACATGGCTACACCTTC.

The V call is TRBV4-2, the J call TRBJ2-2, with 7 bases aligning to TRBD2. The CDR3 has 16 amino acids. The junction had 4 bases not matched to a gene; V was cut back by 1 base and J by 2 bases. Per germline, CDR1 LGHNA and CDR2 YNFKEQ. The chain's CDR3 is CASSQGASGNTGELFF. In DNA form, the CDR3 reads TGTGCCAGCAGCCAAGGGGCTAGCGGCAACACCGGGGAGCTGTTTTTT.

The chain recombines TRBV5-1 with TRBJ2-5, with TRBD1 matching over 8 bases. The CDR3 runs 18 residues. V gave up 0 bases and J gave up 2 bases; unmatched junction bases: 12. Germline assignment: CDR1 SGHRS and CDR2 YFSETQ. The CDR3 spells CASSLAQGQGIAQETQYF. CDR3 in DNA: TGCGCCAGCAGCTTGGCCCAAGGACAGGGAATAGCGCAAGAGACCCAGTACTTC.

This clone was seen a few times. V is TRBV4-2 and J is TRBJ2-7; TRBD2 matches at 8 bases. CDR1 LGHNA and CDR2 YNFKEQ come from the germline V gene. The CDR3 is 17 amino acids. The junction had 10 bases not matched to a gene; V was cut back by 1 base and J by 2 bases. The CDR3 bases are TGTGCCAGCAGCCAAGTGGCGGGGGGCCACACACCCTACGAGCAGTACTTC. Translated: CASSQVAGGHTPYEQYF.

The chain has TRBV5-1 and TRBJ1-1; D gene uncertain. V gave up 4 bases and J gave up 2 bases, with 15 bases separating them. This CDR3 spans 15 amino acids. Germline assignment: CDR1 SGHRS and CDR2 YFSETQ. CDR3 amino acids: CASSPTLTPNTEAFF. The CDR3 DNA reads TGCGCCAGCAGCCCTACCCTGACACCAAACACTGAAGCTTTCTTT.

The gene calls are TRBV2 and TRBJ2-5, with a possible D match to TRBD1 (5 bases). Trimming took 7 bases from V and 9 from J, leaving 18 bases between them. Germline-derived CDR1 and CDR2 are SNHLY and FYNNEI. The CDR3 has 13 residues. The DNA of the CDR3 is TGTGCCAGCACCGAGTCAGGGTACGGTCCCCAGTACTTC. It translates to CASTESGYGPQYF. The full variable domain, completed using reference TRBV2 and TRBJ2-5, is EPEVTQTPSHQVTQMGQEVILRCVPISNHLYFYWYRQILGQKVEFLVSFYNNEISEKSEIFDDQFSVERPDGSNFTLKIRSTKLEDSAMYFCASTESGYGPQYFGPGTRLLVL.

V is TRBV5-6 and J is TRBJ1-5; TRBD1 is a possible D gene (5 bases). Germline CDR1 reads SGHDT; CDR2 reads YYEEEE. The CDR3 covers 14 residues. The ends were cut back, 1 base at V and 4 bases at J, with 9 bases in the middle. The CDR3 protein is CASSLLTANQPQHF. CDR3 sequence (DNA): TGTGCCAGCAGCTTGTTGACAGCTAATCAGCCCCAGCATTTT.

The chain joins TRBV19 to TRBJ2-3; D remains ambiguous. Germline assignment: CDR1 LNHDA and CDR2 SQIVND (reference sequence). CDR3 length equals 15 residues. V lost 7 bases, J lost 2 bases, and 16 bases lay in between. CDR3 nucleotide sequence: TGTGCCAGTAAGTCGGGTGGTGGGTTCACAGATACGCAGTATTTT. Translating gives CASKSGGGFTDTQYF. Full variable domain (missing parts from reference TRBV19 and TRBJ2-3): DGGITQSPKYLFRKEGQNVTLSCEQNLNHDAMYWYRQDPGQGLRLIYYSQIVNDFQKGDIAEGYSVSREKKESFPLTVTSAQKNPTAFYLCASKSGGGFTDTQYFGPGTRLTVL.

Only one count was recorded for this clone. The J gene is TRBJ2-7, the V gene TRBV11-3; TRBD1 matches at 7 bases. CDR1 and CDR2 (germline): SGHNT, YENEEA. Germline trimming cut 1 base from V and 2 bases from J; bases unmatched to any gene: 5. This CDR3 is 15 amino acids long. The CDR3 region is CASSLGQGSTYEQYF. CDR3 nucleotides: TGTGCCAGCAGCTTAGGACAGGGAAGCACCTACGAGCAGTACTTC.

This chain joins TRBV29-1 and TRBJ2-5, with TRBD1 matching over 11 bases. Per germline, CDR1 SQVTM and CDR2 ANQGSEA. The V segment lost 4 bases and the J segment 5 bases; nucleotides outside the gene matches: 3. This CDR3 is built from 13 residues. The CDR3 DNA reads TGCAGCGTTGGGACAGGGGGCGAGGAGACCCAGTACTTC. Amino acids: CSVGTGGEETQYF.

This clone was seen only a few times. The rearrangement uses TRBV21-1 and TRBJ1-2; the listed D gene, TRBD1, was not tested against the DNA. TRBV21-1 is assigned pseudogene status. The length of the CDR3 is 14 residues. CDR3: CASSKMYRGRGYTF. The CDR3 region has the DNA TGTGCCAGCAGCAAAATGTACAGGGGGCGGGGCTACACCTTC.

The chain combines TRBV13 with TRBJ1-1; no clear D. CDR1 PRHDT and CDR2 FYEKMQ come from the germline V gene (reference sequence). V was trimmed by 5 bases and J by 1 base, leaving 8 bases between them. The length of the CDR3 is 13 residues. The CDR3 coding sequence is TGTGCCAGCAGCCAAAACAGGAACACTGAAGCTTTCTTT. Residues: CASSQNRNTEAFF. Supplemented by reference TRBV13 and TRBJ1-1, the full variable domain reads AAGVIQSPRHLIKEKRETATLKCYPIPRHDTVYWYQQGPGQDPQFLISFYEKMQSDKGSIPDRFSAQQFSDYHSELNMSSLELGDSALYFCASSQNRNTEAFFGQGTRLTVV.

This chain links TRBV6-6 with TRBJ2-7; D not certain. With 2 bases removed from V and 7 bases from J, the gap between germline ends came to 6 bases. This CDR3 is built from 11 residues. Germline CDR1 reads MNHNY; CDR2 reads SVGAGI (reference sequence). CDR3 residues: CASSYLEEQYV. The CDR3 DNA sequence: TGTGCCAGCAGTTACCTAGAAGAGCAGTACGTC.

The CDR3 nucleotides read TGTGCCAGTAGCCCGACAGGGGGCCAAACAACTAACTATGGCTACACCTTC. This gives the protein CASSPTGGQTTNYGYTF. The chain couples TRBV19 to TRBJ1-2, with 10 nucleotides matching TRBD1. With V trimmed by 6 bases and J by 0 bases, 10 bases remained unmatched. The CDR3 is 17 amino acids. CDR1 and CDR2 (germline): LNHDA, SQIVND (reference sequence).

CDR3 in amino acids: CASSQGGGPQVGNIQYF. In DNA form, the CDR3 reads TGTGCCAGCAGCCAGGGCGGGGGGCCCCAGGTTGGAAACATTCAGTACTTC. This chain links TRBV3-1 (or the pseudogene TRBV3-2) with TRBJ2-4, with TRBD2 matching 8 bases. The V and J ends lost 3 bases and 6 bases, in that order; junction bases with no gene match: 13. The CDR3 spans 17 residues. Per the germline V gene, CDR1 is LGHDT and CDR2 is YNNKEL (reference sequence).

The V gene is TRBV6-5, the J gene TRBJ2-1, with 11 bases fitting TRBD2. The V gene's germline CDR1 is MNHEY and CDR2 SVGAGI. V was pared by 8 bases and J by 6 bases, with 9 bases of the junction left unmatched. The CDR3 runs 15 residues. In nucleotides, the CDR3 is TGTGCCAGCGGAGATAGCGGGAGGGCCTTCAATGAGCAGTTCTTC. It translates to CASGDSGRAFNEQFF.

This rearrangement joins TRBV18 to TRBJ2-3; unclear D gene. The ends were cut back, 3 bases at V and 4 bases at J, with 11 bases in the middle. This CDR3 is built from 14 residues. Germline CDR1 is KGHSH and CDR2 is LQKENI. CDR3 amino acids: CASSPGARSDTQYF. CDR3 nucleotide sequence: TGTGCCAGCTCACCCGGAGCTAGATCAGATACGCAGTATTTT.

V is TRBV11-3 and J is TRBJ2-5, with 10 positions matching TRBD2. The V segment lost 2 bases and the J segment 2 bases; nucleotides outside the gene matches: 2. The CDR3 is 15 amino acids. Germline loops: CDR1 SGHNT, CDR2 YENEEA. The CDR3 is CASSLTSGAQETQYF. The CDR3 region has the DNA TGTGCCAGCAGCTTAACTAGCGGGGCTCAAGAGACCCAGTACTTC. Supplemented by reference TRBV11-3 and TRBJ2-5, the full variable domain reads EAGVVQSPRYKIIEKKQPVAFWCNPISGHNTLYWYLQNLGQGPELLIRYENEEAVDDSQLPKDRFSAERLKGVDSTLKIQPAELGDSAVYLCASSLTSGAQETQYFGPGTRLLVL.

The DNA of the CDR3 is TGTGCCAGCAGCCGTATGACAGGGGGCAGAAACACTGAAGCTTTCTTT. Protein product: CASSRMTGGRNTEAFF. The chain couples TRBV3-1 (or the pseudogene TRBV3-2) to TRBJ1-1; 10 bases align to TRBD1. Germline loops: CDR1 LGHDT, CDR2 YNNKEL (reference sequence). The CDR3 runs to 16 residues. The V segment lost 4 bases and the J segment 2 bases; nucleotides outside the gene matches: 7.